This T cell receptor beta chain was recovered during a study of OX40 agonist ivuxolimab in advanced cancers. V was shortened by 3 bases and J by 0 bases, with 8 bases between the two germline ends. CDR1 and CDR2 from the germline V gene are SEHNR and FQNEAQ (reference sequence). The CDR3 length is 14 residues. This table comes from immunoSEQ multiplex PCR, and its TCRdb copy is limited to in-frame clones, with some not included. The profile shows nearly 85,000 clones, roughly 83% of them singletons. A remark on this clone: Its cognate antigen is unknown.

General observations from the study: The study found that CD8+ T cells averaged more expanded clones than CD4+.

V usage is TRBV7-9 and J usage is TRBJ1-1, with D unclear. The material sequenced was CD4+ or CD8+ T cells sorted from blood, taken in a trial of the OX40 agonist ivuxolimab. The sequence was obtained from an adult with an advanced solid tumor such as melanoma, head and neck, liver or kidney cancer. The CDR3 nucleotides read TGTGCCAGCAGCTTTTCGCAGGTGAACACTGAAGCTTTCTTT. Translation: CASSFSQVNTEAFF.